This is a list of T cell receptor beta chains from one sample in a study of regulatory T cells in long-lasting Graves disease. Each CDR3 protein is one row after TCRdb ran MiXCR on the multiplex PCR reads. The table includes about 350,000 distinct CDR3 sequences, 15% to 20% detected once. These records were also assigned to another study, of T cells in Graves' hyperthyroidism and ophthalmopathy.

This specimen consisted of peripheral blood mononuclear cells (PBMCs), obtained at new diagnosis, from a patient treated with antithyroid drugs. The source of these receptors is a man aged 40-49 years with Graves disease. Each CDR3 is given with its conserved first and last residue. Fields, in order: clone size, D gene, J gene, V gene, CDR3 protein, CDR3 DNA. A D gene is named only where the DNA matches it firmly. Clone size appears in some rows only: once, few, many, or a class for an expanded clone.

NA NA TRBJ2-7 TRBV15 CATSRDDGGFSYEQYF TGTGCCACCAGCAGAGATGACGGGGGATTTTCCTACGAGCAGTACTTC
many NA TRBJ1-5 TRBV6-1 CATTETGGNQPQHF TGTGCCACTACCGAGACAGGTGGCAATCAGCCCCAGCATTTT
NA NA TRBJ2-7 TRBV9 CASSVDLTGLSYEQYF TGTGCCAGCAGCGTAGATTTAACAGGCCTCTCCTACGAGCAGTACTTC
few NA TRBJ1-2 TRBV7-2 CASSLDHNGGYTF TGTGCCAGCAGCTTAGATCACAACGGAGGCTACACCTTC
many NA TRBJ2-3 TRBV7-9 CASSPPRQGGSTDTQYF TGTGCCAGCAGCCCACCTCGGCAGGGGGGAAGCACAGATACGCAGTATTTT
few NA TRBJ2-1 TRBV19 CASSSNWGPRYNEQFF TGTGCCAGTAGTAGTAATTGGGGGCCGCGATACAATGAGCAGTTCTTC
NA TRBD1 TRBJ2-2 TRBV2 CATKLGTGIFRELFF TGTGCCACCAAACTAGGGACAGGGATTTTCCGGGAGCTGTTTTTT
many NA TRBJ2-3 TRBV7-2 CASSLDVTDTQYF TGTGCCAGCAGCTTGGACGTAACAGATACGCAGTATTTT
once NA TRBJ2-1 TRBV12-3/TRBV12-4 CASSNLQYNEQFF TGTGCCAGCAGTAACCTGCAGTACAATGAGCAGTTCTTC
NA NA TRBJ1-3 TRBV27 CASSFKSGSTIYF TGTGCCAGCAGTTTCAAATCTGGAAGCACCATATATTTT
many TRBD2 TRBJ2-7 TRBV4-1 CASSQSALAGGTRTTYEQYF TGCGCCAGCAGCCAATCCGCACTAGCGGGGGGAACTCGTACCACCTACGAGCAGTACTTC
many TRBD2 TRBJ2-5 TRBV20-1 CSAAKLAGGVLETQYF TGCAGTGCCGCCAAGTTAGCGGGGGGAGTTCTAGAGACCCAGTACTTC
few NA TRBJ1-2 TRBV28 CATGDSNYGYTF TGTGCCACCGGAGATTCTAACTATGGCTACACCTTC
many NA TRBJ2-1 TRBV24-1 CATRGTSYRGDEQFF TGTGCCACCAGGGGGACTTCATACCGGGGCGATGAGCAGTTCTTC
few NA TRBJ1-3 TRBV4-3 CASSQSPQAGTIYF TGCGCCAGCAGCCAAAGTCCACAGGCTGGCACCATATATTTT
many NA TRBJ2-2 TRBV7-9 CASSPEENTGELFF TGTGCCAGCAGTCCAGAGGAGAACACCGGGGAGCTGTTTTTT
NA NA TRBJ2-1 TRBV11-1 CASSPGSSSYNEQFF TGTGCCAGCAGCCCGGGGAGTAGCAGCTACAATGAGCAGTTCTTC
many TRBD1 TRBJ2-3 TRBV6-1 CASSLGQGSDTQYF TGTGCCAGCAGCTTAGGACAGGGATCAGATACGCAGTATTTT
few TRBD2 TRBJ2-7 TRBV6-1 CASRTDLGDLAGGYEQYF TGTGCCAGCAGGACTGATCTGGGGGATCTAGCGGGGGGGTACGAGCAGTACTTC
many NA TRBJ2-7 TRBV7-2 CASSLDTDVYEQYF TGTGCCAGCAGCTTAGACACAGACGTCTACGAGCAGTACTTC
NA NA TRBJ2-5 TRBV6-1 CASSVWGYEETQYF TGTGCCAGCAGTGTTTGGGGGTATGAAGAGACCCAGTACTTC
many NA TRBJ2-2 TRBV5-1 CASSLDPAGTGELFF TGCGCCAGCAGCTTGGATCCCGCCGGGACCGGGGAGCTGTTTTTT
NA NA TRBJ1-2 TRBV5-4 CASSMYGSPGYTF TGTGCCAGCAGTATGTACGGGTCCCCTGGCTACACCTTC
NA NA TRBJ1-1 TRBV10-3 CASSETTNTEAFF TGTGCCAGCAGTGAGACGACAAACACTGAAGCTTTCTTT
many TRBD1 TRBJ1-2 TRBV5-1 CASSLLAQGAEGYTF TGCGCCAGCAGCTTGCTCGCACAGGGGGCTGAGGGCTACACCTTC